The 31 T cell receptor beta chains listed next were all sequenced from one sample in a study of identical twins. TCRdb analysed the 5' RACE reads with MiXCR anew, one entry per CDR3 protein. Of about 720,000 distinct CDR3 sequences in the sample, approximately 9% were seen once. This sample also belongs to another study, concerning yellow fever vaccine responses in identical twins.

The specimen sequenced was PBMCs. The receptors come from a woman younger than 35 in good health.

V is TRBV11-2 and J is TRBJ2-5, with D unclear. The CDR3 length is 12 residues. The germline V gene has CDR1 SGHAT and CDR2 FQNNGV. Trimming took 6 bases from V and 5 from J, leaving 10 bases between them. The CDR3 is CASRLQTETQYF. CDR3 coding DNA: TGTGCCAGCAGGCTACAGACCGAGACCCAGTACTTC.

The J gene is TRBJ2-7, the V gene TRBV18; 13 nucleotides line up with TRBD2. The length of the CDR3 is 18 residues. V shed 0 bases and J 0 bases; nucleotides not matched to a gene: 5. Germline V gives CDR1 KGHSH, CDR2 LQKENI. In nucleotides, the CDR3 is TGTGCCAGCTCACCACCGACTAGCGGGAGGAGTAGCTCCTACGAGCAGTACTTC. The encoded protein is CASSPPTSGRSSSYEQYF.

This chain uses TRBV27 with TRBJ2-3, with 8 positions matching TRBD2. V dropped 4 bases and J dropped 1; count of bases not matched to a gene: 7. The CDR3 covers 16 residues. Looked up from germline, CDR1 is MNHEY and CDR2 is SMNVEV (reference sequence). The CDR3 region has the DNA TGTGCCAGCAGTTCCCGACTAGCGAGTGGCACAGATACGCAGTATTTT. Its translation: CASSSRLASGTDTQYF.

In its sample, this clonotype was seen a few times. The CDR3 DNA follows: TGTGCCAGCAGCACCCTGAGCGGAACCGGGGAGCTGTTTTTT. It translates to CASSTLSGTGELFF. The rearrangement links TRBV7-2 to TRBJ2-2; possibly TRBD2 for D (5 bases). Germline CDR1 is SGHTA and CDR2 is FQGNSA. The CDR3 is 14 residues long. The V and J ends lost 5 bases and 5 bases respectively, with 12 bases between them.

This clonotype was seen a few times. The CDR3 coding sequence is TGTGCCAGCAGCTTTCAGTATCGGGAAGATACGCAGTATTTT. This codes for CASSFQYREDTQYF. This chain connects TRBV7-2 to TRBJ2-3, with D tentatively TRBD2 (5 bases). The CDR3 totals 14 residues. V shed 3 bases and J shed 5 bases, with 12 bases lying between them. Germline-derived CDR1 and CDR2 are SGHTA and FQGNSA.

This clonotype was counted at least ten times. The J gene is TRBJ2-7, the V gene TRBV24-1; D is undetermined. Per the germline V gene, CDR1 is KGHDR and CDR2 is SFDVKD. The CDR3 runs 14 residues. Trimming cost V 6 bases and J 2 bases, with 13 bases left between them. The CDR3 DNA reads TGTGCCACCAGTAAGTCTGCGGAACCCTACGAGCAGTACTTC. It translates to CATSKSAEPYEQYF.

The chain employs TRBV12-3 or TRBV12-4 and TRBJ1-3; TRBD1 matches at 7 bases. This CDR3 spans 13 amino acids. V shed 6 bases, J shed 4 bases, and the junction held 3 bases outside the gene matches. The CDR3 coding sequence is TGTGCCAGCAGCCTGGGACAGGGAAACACCATATATTTT. Its protein is CASSLGQGNTIYF.

This clonotype was counted many times. The chain uses TRBV4-3 and TRBJ1-5, with D possibly matching TRBD1 (6 bases). The germline V and J ends were trimmed by 0 bases and 8 bases, with 14 bases remaining between them. The V gene's germline CDR1 is LGHNA and CDR2 YSLEER. The CDR3 is 15 amino acids. The CDR3 DNA follows: TGCGCCAGCAGCCAAGAATGGGGGGGGCTAAAGCCCCAGCATTTT. This encodes CASSQEWGGLKPQHF.

This chain links TRBV5-6 with TRBJ1-6; TRBD1 agrees at 9 bases. This CDR3 has 16 amino acids. Germline V gene lookup returns CDR1 SGHDT and CDR2 YYEEEE. Trimming took 4 bases from V and 7 from J; bases not matched to a gene: 9. For the CDR3, the DNA is TGTGCCAGCAGCGCCGGTACAGGGGGCAAAAATTCACCCCTCCACTTT. It is translated as CASSAGTGGKNSPLHF.

Only a few counts were recorded for this clonotype. The chain has TRBV2 and TRBJ1-5; D not certain. V lost 3 bases and J 0 bases, leaving 6 bases between the germline ends. Germline loops: CDR1 SNHLY, CDR2 FYNNEI. The CDR3 runs to 14 residues. The CDR3 loop is CASSDNYSNQPQHF. CDR3 DNA sequence: TGTGCCAGCAGTGACAATTATAGCAATCAGCCCCAGCATTTT.

The chain has TRBV5-1 and TRBJ2-1; possibly TRBD2 for D (6 bases). The germline CDR1 and CDR2 sequences are SGHRS and YFSETQ. Trimming cost V 4 bases and J 9 bases, with 14 bases left between them. The CDR3 loop spans 13 amino acids. Here the CDR3 reads CASSRTGGTEQFF. Written as DNA, the CDR3 is TGCGCCAGCAGCCGGACCGGAGGGACTGAGCAGTTCTTC. Drawing the rest from reference TRBV5-1 and TRBJ2-1, the complete variable domain is KAGVTQTPRYLIKTRGQQVTLSCSPISGHRSVSWYQQTPGQGLQFLFEYFSETQRNKGNFPGRFSGRQFSNSRSEMNVSTLELGDSALYLCASSRTGGTEQFFGPGTRLTVL.

This CDR3 is CASRGGGGLMNEQFF. The CDR3 coding sequence is TGTGCCAGCAGGGGCGGGGGGGGCTTAATGAATGAGCAGTTCTTC. This rearrangement joins TRBV6-1 to TRBJ2-1, with 9 bases aligning to TRBD2. The V segment lost 6 bases and the J segment 7 bases; nucleotides outside the gene matches: 10. Germline assignment: CDR1 MNHNS and CDR2 SASEGT. This CDR3 spans 15 amino acids.

This clonotype was found a few times. The J gene is TRBJ2-1, the V gene TRBV28, with 10 bases lining up with TRBD2. The ends lost 1 base at V and 7 bases at J; junction bases unmatched: 1. This CDR3 has 14 amino acids. Per the germline V gene, CDR1 is MDHEN and CDR2 is SYDVKM. CDR3 protein: CASSLYSGRNEQFF. CDR3 coding DNA: TGTGCCAGCAGTTTATATAGCGGGAGGAATGAGCAGTTCTTC.

This clonotype was observed a handful of times. The chain is built from TRBV6-2 or TRBV6-3 and TRBJ2-7; D gene unclear. Trimming removed 4 bases from V and 1 base from J, with 8 bases in between. The CDR3 is made up of 13 amino acids. The germline V gene has CDR1 MNHEY and CDR2 SVGEGT. The CDR3 reads CASSFAGSYEQYF. The DNA for the CDR3 is TGTGCCAGCAGTTTCGCCGGTTCCTACGAGCAGTACTTC.

This clonotype showed up many times. V and J are TRBV28 and TRBJ2-1; no clear D gene. Trimming shortened V by 5 bases and J by 7 bases, and 21 bases separated the two germline ends. In germline, CDR1 is MDHEN, CDR2 SYDVKM. The CDR3 has 16 amino acids. The CDR3 is CASSRTQPLFGNEQFF. The CDR3, as DNA: TGTGCCAGCAGTCGAACGCAACCCTTGTTTGGGAATGAGCAGTTCTTC.

The rearrangement uses TRBV5-6 and TRBJ1-1; D remains unclear. Trimming shortened V by 0 bases and J by 10 bases, and 13 bases separated the two germline ends. Germline V gene data show CDR1 as SGHDT and CDR2 as YYEEEE. CDR3 length: 13 residues. CDR3 protein: CASSLGVSLGAFF. The CDR3 DNA reads as TGTGCCAGCAGCTTGGGGGTAAGCTTAGGAGCTTTCTTT.

V usage is TRBV6-1 and J usage is TRBJ2-1, with unresolved D. CDR1 and CDR2 from the germline V gene are MNHNS and SASEGT. Trimming shortened V by 0 bases and J by 9 bases, and 12 bases separated the two germline ends. This CDR3 is built from 14 residues. The CDR3: CASSEALSRLEQFF. CDR3 nucleotides: TGTGCCAGCAGTGAAGCGCTTTCCCGCCTTGAGCAGTTCTTC.

The rearrangement links TRBV7-2 to TRBJ2-1; 8 nucleotides align to TRBD2. Trimming took 1 base from V and 4 from J; bases not matched to a gene: 3. Germline lookup yields CDR1 SGHTA and CDR2 FQGNSA. This CDR3 comprises 15 residues. Here the CDR3 reads CASSLDASGYNEQFF. DNA for the CDR3: TGTGCCAGCAGCTTAGACGCTAGCGGGTACAATGAGCAGTTCTTC.

This chain joins TRBV7-9 and TRBJ2-5, with D unresolved. The CDR3 runs 13 residues. Germline V gene data show CDR1 as SEHNR and CDR2 as FQNEAQ (reference sequence). Trimming stripped 5 bases from V and 5 bases from J, with 12 bases between. In nucleotides, the CDR3 is TGTGCCAGCAGCGGGGAATTCGGGGAGACCCAGTACTTC. It is translated as CASSGEFGETQYF.

This clonotype was detected a few times. The gene calls are TRBV7-9 and TRBJ2-7; weak D call: TRBD1 (5 bases). Trimming took off 5 bases at V and 6 bases at J, with 20 bases between the two ends. The germline V gene has CDR1 SEHNR and CDR2 FQNEAQ (reference sequence). CDR3 length: 15 amino acids. The CDR3 region is CASSPKDGSRAEQYF. DNA of the CDR3: TGTGCCAGCAGCCCTAAGGACGGTTCCAGGGCCGAGCAGTACTTC.

The chain combines TRBV18 with TRBJ2-1; D uncertain. CDR1 is KGHSH, CDR2 LQKENI, per germline. The CDR3 runs 15 residues. Trimming stripped 1 base from V and 3 bases from J, with 10 bases between. CDR3 nucleotide sequence: TGTGCCAGCTCACCACTGGCTATAGGCTACAATGAGCAGTTCTTC. Protein sequence: CASSPLAIGYNEQFF.

This clonotype came up a few times. The chain links TRBV12-3 or TRBV12-4 to TRBJ1-2; possibly TRBD1 for D (5 bases). V was cut by 6 bases and J by 0 bases, with 8 bases left in between. This CDR3 contains 13 residues. The CDR3, as DNA: TGTGCCAGCAGACCAGGGACTAACTATGGCTACACCTTC. It translates to CASRPGTNYGYTF.

The rearrangement links TRBV2 to TRBJ2-3; a weak D match, TRBD2 (5 bases). The V gene's germline CDR1 is SNHLY and CDR2 FYNNEI. This CDR3 has 19 amino acids. V gave up 0 bases and J gave up 2 bases, with 21 bases separating them. This CDR3 reads CASSEASRTRLVPTDTQYF. Written as DNA, the CDR3 is TGTGCCAGCAGTGAAGCCTCTCGGACTCGCCTGGTACCCACAGATACGCAGTATTTT.

This clonotype was detected only a few times. The chain joins TRBV20-1 to TRBJ2-3; the D call may be TRBD1 or TRBD2 (5 bases each). The length of the CDR3 is 14 residues. CDR1 and CDR2 from the germline V gene are DFQATT and SNEGSKA (reference sequence). Between the trimmed V and J ends, which lost 6 bases and 0 bases, there was a span of 13 bases. The CDR3: CSAHDSGSTDTQYF. The DNA of the CDR3 is TGCAGTGCCCATGACAGCGGAAGCACAGATACGCAGTATTTT.

This clonotype was counted a few times. The V gene is TRBV11-2, the J gene TRBJ2-1; tentative D call: TRBD2 (6 bases). The V end lost 0 bases, the J end lost 2 bases, and 8 bases lay between the germline ends. The CDR3 extends over 15 amino acids. Germline V gene sequence: CDR1 SGHAT, CDR2 FQNNGV. The CDR3 DNA reads as TGTGCCAGCAGCTTAGATCCGGGGGCCTACAATGAGCAGTTCTTC. Its protein is CASSLDPGAYNEQFF.

The rearrangement links TRBV4-3 to TRBJ2-1; D remains ambiguous. Germline values: CDR1 LGHNA, CDR2 YSLEER. The CDR3 is 15 amino acids. V was pared by 0 bases and J by 10 bases, with 16 bases between. CDR3 coding DNA: TGCGCCAGCAGCCAAGATTTGGGTTCGTTACAAGAGCAGTTCTTC. It is translated as CASSQDLGSLQEQFF.

This clonotype appeared a few times. V usage is TRBV5-1 and J usage is TRBJ2-1, with 8 bases that match TRBD1. The V and J ends lost 4 bases and 0 bases, in that order; junction bases with no gene match: 12. This CDR3 contains 18 residues. The V gene's germline CDR1 is SGHRS and CDR2 YFSETQ. The CDR3 spells CASSPIGTGRSSYNEQFF. The CDR3 nucleotides are TGCGCCAGCAGCCCGATCGGGACAGGCAGAAGCTCCTACAATGAGCAGTTCTTC.

This clonotype occurred many times. The J gene is TRBJ2-1, the V gene TRBV7-8; D is perhaps TRBD1 or TRBD2 (5 bases each). This CDR3 is 15 amino acids long. Germline CDR1 and CDR2: SGHVS and FQNEAQ. V lost 2 bases and J lost 5, with 13 bases in between. Here the CDR3 DNA reads TGTGCCAGCAGCTTACGGCAGGGAGAGGACAATGAGCAGTTCTTC. Translated: CASSLRQGEDNEQFF.

The chain employs TRBV5-6 and TRBJ2-5; 8 bases line up with TRBD1. This CDR3 has 14 residues. V dropped 6 bases and J dropped 4; count of bases not matched to a gene: 8. The germline V gene has CDR1 SGHDT and CDR2 YYEEEE. The CDR3: CASTQGARRETQYF. CDR3 bases: TGTGCCAGCACCCAGGGGGCTAGAAGAGAGACCCAGTACTTC.

The chain recombines TRBV19 with TRBJ2-1; 9 bases match TRBD2. V lost 2 bases to trimming and J lost 4 bases; unmatched junction nucleotides: 3. Germline loops: CDR1 LNHDA, CDR2 SQIVND (reference sequence). The CDR3 loop spans 15 amino acids. The CDR3 region has the DNA TGTGCCAGTAGTATACTAGCGGGGCGTTACAATGAGCAGTTCTTC. This codes for CASSILAGRYNEQFF.

This clonotype was found a few times. The junction and the germline gene differ at one end; a read error may be behind it. The rearrangement uses TRBV12-3 or TRBV12-4 and TRBJ2-3; tentatively, D is TRBD2 (6 bases). This CDR3 contains 19 residues. The CDR3 sequence is CAISFPSRPGVSSTDTQYF. As DNA, the CDR3 is TGTGCCATCAGTTTCCCGTCTCGACCGGGAGTTTCTAGCACAGATACGCAGTATTTT.